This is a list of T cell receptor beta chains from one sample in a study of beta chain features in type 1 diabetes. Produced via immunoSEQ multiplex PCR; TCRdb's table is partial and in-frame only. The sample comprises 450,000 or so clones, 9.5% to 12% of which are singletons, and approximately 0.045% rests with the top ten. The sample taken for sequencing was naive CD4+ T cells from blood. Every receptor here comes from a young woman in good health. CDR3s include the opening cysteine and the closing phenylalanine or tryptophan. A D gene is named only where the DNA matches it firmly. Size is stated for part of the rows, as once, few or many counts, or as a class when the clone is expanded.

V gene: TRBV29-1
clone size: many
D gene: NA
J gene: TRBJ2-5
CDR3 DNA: TGCAGCGTTGAAGATCGAGGGAGTGGGAAGACCCAGTACTTC
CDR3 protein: CSVEDRGSGKTQYF

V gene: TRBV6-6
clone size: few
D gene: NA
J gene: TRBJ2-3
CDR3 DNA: TGTGCCAGCAGTTACTCGGTAGCTGGCACAGATACGCAGTATTTT
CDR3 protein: CASSYSVAGTDTQYF

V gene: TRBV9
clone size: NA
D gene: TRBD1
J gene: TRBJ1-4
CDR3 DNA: TGTGCCAGCAGCGCGGACAGGGGGGATGAAAAACTGTTTTTT
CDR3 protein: CASSADRGDEKLFF

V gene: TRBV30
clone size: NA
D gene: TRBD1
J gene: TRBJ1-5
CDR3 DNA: TGTGCCTGGAGTGCCATTAGGACAGGACGGGGTATTCAGCCCCAGCATTTT
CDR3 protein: CAWSAIRTGRGIQPQHF

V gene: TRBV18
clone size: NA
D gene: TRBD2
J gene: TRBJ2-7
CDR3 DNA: TGTGCCAGCTCACCTAGCGGGAGACCCTCCTACGAGCAGTACTTC
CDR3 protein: CASSPSGRPSYEQYF

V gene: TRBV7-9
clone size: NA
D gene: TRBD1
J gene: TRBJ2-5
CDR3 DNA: TGTGCCAGCGGACACCGGGACAGGAAAGAGACCCAGTACTTC
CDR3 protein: CASGHRDRKETQYF

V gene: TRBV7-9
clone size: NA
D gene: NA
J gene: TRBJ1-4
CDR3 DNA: TGTGCCAGCAGCTTACTGGTTGTGACTGCGAATGAAAAACTGTTTTTT
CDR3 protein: CASSLLVVTANEKLFF

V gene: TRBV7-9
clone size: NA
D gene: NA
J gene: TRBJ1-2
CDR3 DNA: TGTGCCAGCAGCTTACCGGAAAAGGGAGGCTATGGCTACACCTTC
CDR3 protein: CASSLPEKGGYGYTF

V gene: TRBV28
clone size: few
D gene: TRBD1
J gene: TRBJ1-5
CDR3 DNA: TGTGCCAGCAGTCCGACAGGGTCACGCAATCAGCCCCAGCATTTT
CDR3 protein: CASSPTGSRNQPQHF

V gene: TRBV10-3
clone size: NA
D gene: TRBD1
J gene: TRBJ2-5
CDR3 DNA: TGTGCCATCAGTGAGGGGACAGGTCTTCGGGAGACCCAGTACTTC
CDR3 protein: CAISEGTGLRETQYF

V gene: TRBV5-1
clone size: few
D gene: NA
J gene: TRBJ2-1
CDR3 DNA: TGCGCCAGCAGCTTGAGGAGCTCCTACAATGAGCAGTTCTTC
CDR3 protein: CASSLRSSYNEQFF

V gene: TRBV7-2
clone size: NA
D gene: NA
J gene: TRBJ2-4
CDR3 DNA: TGTGCCAGCAGCTCCGGGACGTTAGCCAAAAACATTCAGTACTTC
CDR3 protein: CASSSGTLAKNIQYF

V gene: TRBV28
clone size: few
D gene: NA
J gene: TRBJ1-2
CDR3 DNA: TGTGCCAGCAGACCTGCGACAGGTTATGGCTACACCTTC
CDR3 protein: CASRPATGYGYTF

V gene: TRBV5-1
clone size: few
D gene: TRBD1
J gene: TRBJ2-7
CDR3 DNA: TGCGCCAGCAGCTCGTACCGGGACAGGGCCTACGAGCAGTACTTC
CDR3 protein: CASSSYRDRAYEQYF

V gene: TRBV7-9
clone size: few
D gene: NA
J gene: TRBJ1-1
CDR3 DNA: TGTGCCAGCAGCGTCGGTAAGGCGACGGGTGAAGCTTTCTTT
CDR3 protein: CASSVGKATGEAFF

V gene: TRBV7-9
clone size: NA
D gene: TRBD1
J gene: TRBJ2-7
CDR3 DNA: TGTGCCAGCAGCCTCATGGGACAGGGGGCATTCGAGCAGTACTTC
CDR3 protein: CASSLMGQGAFEQYF

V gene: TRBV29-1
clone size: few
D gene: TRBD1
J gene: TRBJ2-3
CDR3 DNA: TGCAGCCTCACAGACAGGGGGATCACAGATACGCAGTATTTT
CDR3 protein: CSLTDRGITDTQYF

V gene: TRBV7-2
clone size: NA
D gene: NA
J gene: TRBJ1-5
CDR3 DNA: TGTGCCAGCAGCCCGAGGGGGAATCAGCCCCAGCATTTT
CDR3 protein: CASSPRGNQPQHF

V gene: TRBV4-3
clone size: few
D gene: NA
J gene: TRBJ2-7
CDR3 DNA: TGCGCCAGCAGCCAAGAAGCAGGACAAGTCGTGAGGTACGAGCAGTACTTC
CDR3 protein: CASSQEAGQVVRYEQYF

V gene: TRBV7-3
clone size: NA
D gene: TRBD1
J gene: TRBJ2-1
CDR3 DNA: TGTGCCAGCAGCTTAGGTGGGGACAGCTTCAATGAGCAGTTCTTC
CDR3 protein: CASSLGGDSFNEQFF

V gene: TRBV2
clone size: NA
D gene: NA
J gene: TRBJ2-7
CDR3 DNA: TGTGCCAGCAGAGGGGAGATTTGGGTCAACAAGCAGTACTTC
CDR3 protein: CASRGEIWVNKQYF

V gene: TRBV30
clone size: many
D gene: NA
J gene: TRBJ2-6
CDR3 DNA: TGTGCCTGGAACACGGGGCAGTTGGCCAACGTCCTGACTTTC
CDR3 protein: CAWNTGQLANVLTF

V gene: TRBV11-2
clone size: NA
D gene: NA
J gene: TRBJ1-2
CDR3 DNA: TGTGCCAGCAGCCCGACAGGTCGGGGAGGCTACACCTTC
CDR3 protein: CASSPTGRGGYTF

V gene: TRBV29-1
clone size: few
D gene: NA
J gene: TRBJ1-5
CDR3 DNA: TGCAGCGTTGTAACAGGGAACAATCAGCCCCAGCATTTT
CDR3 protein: CSVVTGNNQPQHF

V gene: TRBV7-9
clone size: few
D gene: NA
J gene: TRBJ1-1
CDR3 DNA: TGTGCCAGCAGCTTAATGACCGGGCGACTGTTGAACACTGAAGCTTTCTTT
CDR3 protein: CASSLMTGRLLNTEAFF

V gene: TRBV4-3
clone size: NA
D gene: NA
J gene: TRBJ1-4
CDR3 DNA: TGCGCCAGCAGCCAAGGAGGGGCAGTCAACTATGCAACTAATGAAAAACTGTTTTTT
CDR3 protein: CASSQGGAVNYATNEKLFF

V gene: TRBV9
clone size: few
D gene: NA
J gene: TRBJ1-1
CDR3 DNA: TGTGCCAGCAGCCCACCGGGGACTGAAGCTTTCTTT
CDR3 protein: CASSPPGTEAFF

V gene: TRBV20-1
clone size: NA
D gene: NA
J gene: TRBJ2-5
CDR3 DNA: TGCAGTTCTCAAGCTTGGGAGACCCAGTACTTC
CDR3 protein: CSSQAWETQYF

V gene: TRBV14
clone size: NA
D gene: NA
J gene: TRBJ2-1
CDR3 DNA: TGTGCCAGCAGCCTCACCAATGTTAACAATGAGCAGTTCTTC
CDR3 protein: CASSLTNVNNEQFF

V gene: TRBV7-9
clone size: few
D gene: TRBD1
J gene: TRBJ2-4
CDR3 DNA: TGTGCCAGCAGCCACTCGACAGGGGGCGAAGCCAAAAACATTCAGTACTTC
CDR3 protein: CASSHSTGGEAKNIQYF

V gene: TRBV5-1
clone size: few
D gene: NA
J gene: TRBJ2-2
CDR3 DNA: TGCGCCAGCAGCTTGGACAGCACCGGGGAGCTGTTTTTT
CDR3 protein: CASSLDSTGELFF

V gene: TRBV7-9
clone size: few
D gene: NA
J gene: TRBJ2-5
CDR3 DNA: TGTGCCAGCAGCTCATCCGGGGGAGAGACCCAGTACTTC
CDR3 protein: CASSSSGGETQYF

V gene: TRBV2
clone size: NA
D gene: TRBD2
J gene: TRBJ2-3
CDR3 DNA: TGTGCCAGCAGTCGACTAGCGGGGGGCCCAGATACGCAGTATTTT
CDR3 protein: CASSRLAGGPDTQYF

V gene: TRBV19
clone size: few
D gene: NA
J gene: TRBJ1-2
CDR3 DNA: TGTGCCAGTAGTTCTTGGAGGGGCCAAGCTAACTATGGCTACACCTTC
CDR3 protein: CASSSWRGQANYGYTF

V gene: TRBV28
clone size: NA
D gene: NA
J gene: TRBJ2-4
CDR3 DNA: TGTGCCAGCAGTCCCCCACCCGCCAAAAACATTCAGTACTTC
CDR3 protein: CASSPPPAKNIQYF

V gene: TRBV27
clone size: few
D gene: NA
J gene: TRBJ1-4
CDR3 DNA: TGTGCCAGCAGCCTGGGAACAACTAATGAAAAACTGTTTTTT
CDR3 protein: CASSLGTTNEKLFF

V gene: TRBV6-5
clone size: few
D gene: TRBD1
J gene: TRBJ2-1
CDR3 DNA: TGTGCCAGCAGTCGCCGGGACAGGGGGCGAGGTGAGCAGTTCTTC
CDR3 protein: CASSRRDRGRGEQFF

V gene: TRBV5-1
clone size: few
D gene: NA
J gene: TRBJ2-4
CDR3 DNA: TGCGCCAGCAGCTTGGACGGCAGCCGAGCCAAAAACATTCAGTACTTC
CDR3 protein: CASSLDGSRAKNIQYF

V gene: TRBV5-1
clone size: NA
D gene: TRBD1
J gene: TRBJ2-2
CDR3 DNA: TGCGCCAGCAGCTTGGGACAGGGGACCGGGGAGCTGTTTTTT
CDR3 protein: CASSLGQGTGELFF

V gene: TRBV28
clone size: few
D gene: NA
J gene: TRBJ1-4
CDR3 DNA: TGTGCCAGCACGGTGGCTAATGAAAAACTGTTTTTT
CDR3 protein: CASTVANEKLFF

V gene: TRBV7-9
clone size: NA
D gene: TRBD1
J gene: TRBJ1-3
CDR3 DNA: TGTGCCAGCAGCTCCCGAGAGGGGGCGGCTGGAAACACCATATATTTT
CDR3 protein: CASSSREGAAGNTIYF